The 19 T cell receptor beta chains below all came from one sample that was sequenced in a study of T-cell reconstitution after alpha-beta-depleted transplantation in children. Molecular barcoding with unique molecular identifiers was used for the TCRbeta library. Each CDR3 protein gets one entry after TCRdb re-called the PCR reads with MiXCR. There are some 500,000 distinct CDR3 sequences in the sample; about 17% occur only once, and 3% to 3.5% lies in the top ten. The sequencing here drew on PBMCs from the stem cell graft donor, taken from the stem cell graft. The receptor source for this set is a human donor who donated a stem cell graft to a child with acute lymphoblastic leukemia.

Ten or more counts support this clonotype. The V call is TRBV29-1, the J call TRBJ2-7; 8 bases are shared with TRBD1. J gave up 4 bases and V 4 bases, and 6 bases lay outside the gene matches. This CDR3 is 13 amino acids long. Looked up from germline, CDR1 is SQVTM and CDR2 is ANQGSEA. The CDR3 coding sequence is TGCAGCGTTGGACGGACAGGGTGGTACGAGCAGTACTTC. Translating it yields CSVGRTGWYEQYF.

This clonotype was found a few times. The DNA for the CDR3 is TGTGCCAGCAGTGAAAGGCGGGGCGGTAGGGCTGAAGCTTTCTTT. Translated, it gives CASSERRGGRAEAFF. This chain connects TRBV2 to TRBJ1-1; a weak D match, TRBD1 (5 bases). The V end was cut by 2 bases, the J end by 6 bases, with 16 bases between. The CDR3 is 15 amino acids. The germline V gene has CDR1 SNHLY and CDR2 FYNNEI.

In its sample, this clonotype was seen a few times. The chain recombines TRBV11-2 with TRBJ1-1; maybe TRBD1 (6 bases). The CDR3 runs to 14 residues. Trimming stripped 0 bases from V and 7 bases from J, with 12 bases between. CDR1 and CDR2 (germline): SGHAT, FQNNGV. The CDR3: CASSLEAQGNEAFF. The CDR3 DNA reads as TGTGCCAGCAGCTTAGAAGCCCAGGGGAATGAAGCTTTCTTT.

This clonotype was found a few times. V gene TRBV12-3 or TRBV12-4 combines with J gene TRBJ1-1; tentative D call: TRBD1 (6 bases). The CDR3 covers 16 residues. Trimming took off 4 bases at V and 0 bases at J, with 15 bases between the two ends. The DNA of the CDR3 is TGTGCCAGCAGTTCCTACGGGGGCGAAATGAACACTGAAGCTTTCTTT. Protein sequence: CASSSYGGEMNTEAFF.

This clonotype showed up many times. The chain is built from TRBV5-1 and TRBJ1-6; D is possibly TRBD1 (5 bases). Germline V gives CDR1 SGHRS, CDR2 YFSETQ. The V end lost 1 base, the J end lost 3 bases, and 11 bases lay between the germline ends. The CDR3 is made up of 16 amino acids. The DNA for the CDR3 is TGCGCCAGCAGCTTGACAGGCGACAACTATAATTCACCCCTCCACTTT. Residues: CASSLTGDNYNSPLHF.

This chain links TRBV15 with TRBJ2-7; TRBD2 matches 7 bases. V was pared by 5 bases and J by 0 bases, with 7 bases of the junction left unmatched. The germline CDR1 and CDR2 sequences are LNHNV and YYDKDF (reference sequence). The CDR3 sequence is 15 residues long. CDR3 sequence reads: CATSLSGVLSYEQYF. In DNA form, the CDR3 reads TGTGCCACCAGCCTCAGCGGGGTCCTCTCCTACGAGCAGTACTTC.

This clonotype was observed at least ten times. This chain connects TRBV12-3 or TRBV12-4 to TRBJ1-4, with D unresolved. Trimming pared 5 bases from V and 8 bases from J, leaving 24 bases between. This CDR3 contains 17 residues. The CDR3 region has the DNA TGTGCCAGCAGTCCCCAGGAGGGAAGGGTCGGATTCGAAAAACTGTTTTTT. This translates into CASSPQEGRVGFEKLFF.

This clonotype was recorded a few times. The chain couples TRBV19 to TRBJ2-7; 9 bases line up with TRBD1. V lost 8 bases to trimming and J lost 3 bases; unmatched junction nucleotides: 8. The germline gives CDR1 LNHDA, CDR2 SQIVND (reference sequence). This CDR3 comprises 14 residues. CDR3 nucleotide sequence: TGTGCCAGTCAGAAGGGACAGGGTAACTACGAGCAGTACTTC. Residues: CASQKGQGNYEQYF.

This clonotype was seen repeatedly, ten times or more. The junction departs from the called germline gene at one end, perhaps through a read error. The rearrangement uses TRBV6-1 and TRBJ2-2; D is undetermined. The CDR3 contains 13 residues. Germline V gene data show CDR1 as MNHNS and CDR2 as SASEGT. In nucleotides, the CDR3 is TGTGCCAGCACCACCTCTTACACGGGGGAGCTGTTTTTT. Translation: CASTTSYTGELFF.

This clonotype was seen more than once but under ten times. The V and J genes are TRBV19 and TRBJ2-1; weak D call: TRBD2 (5 bases). Deletions cut 5 bases from V and 6 bases from J, with 8 bases between. The V gene's germline CDR1 is LNHDA and CDR2 SQIVND (reference sequence). The CDR3 contains 12 residues. CDR3 loop: CASSAGINEQFF. In DNA, the CDR3 is TGTGCCAGTAGTGCCGGGATCAATGAGCAGTTCTTC.

In its sample, this clonotype was seen a few times. The chain carries TRBV27 and TRBJ2-2; 12 nucleotides match TRBD2. The CDR3 runs 17 residues. Germline V lookup: CDR1 MNHEY, CDR2 SMNVEV (reference sequence). Trimming removed 6 bases from V and 7 bases from J; junction bases left unmatched: 12. The CDR3 DNA reads as TGTGCCAGCAGCGGCGGCAGACTAGCGGGAGAGGTCGGGGAGCTGTTTTTT. This translates into CASSGGRLAGEVGELFF.

As regards this clonotype: An end of the junction does not agree with germline; a read error may underlie this. The V call is TRBV12-5, the J call TRBJ2-7; D not resolved. The CDR3 length is 12 residues. CDR1 and CDR2 from the germline V gene are LGHNT and FRNRAP. This chain's CDR3 is CASGLAPYDQYF. CDR3 nucleotide sequence: TGTGCTAGTGGTTTGGCCCCCTACGACCAGTACTTC.

V gene TRBV12-3 or TRBV12-4 combines with J gene TRBJ1-5; D not resolved. The CDR3 is 15 amino acids. V lost 5 bases and J 0 bases, leaving 11 bases between the germline ends. The CDR3 spells CASSLTGISNQPQHF. CDR3 DNA sequence: TGTGCCAGCAGTCTTACGGGGATTAGCAATCAGCCCCAGCATTTT.

This clonotype showed up just a few times. The genes are TRBV5-1 and TRBJ2-1, with 9 bases that match TRBD1. The CDR3 totals 16 residues. J lost 7 bases, V lost 5 bases, and 13 bases had no gene match. The germline gives CDR1 SGHRS, CDR2 YFSETQ. The CDR3 region has the DNA TGCGCCAGCAGTAATCCGGGACAGGGAACGATAAATGAGCAGTTCTTC. Protein product: CASSNPGQGTINEQFF.

The chain employs TRBV12-3 or TRBV12-4 and TRBJ1-2, with 10 positions matching TRBD1. V dropped 0 bases and J dropped 8; count of bases not matched to a gene: 9. The CDR3 runs 16 residues. The CDR3 DNA is TGTGCCAGCAGTTTAGCCGAACCGGACAGGGGGTTCGGCTACACCTTC. It translates to CASSLAEPDRGFGYTF.

This rearrangement joins TRBV5-1 to TRBJ2-1, with D perhaps being TRBD1 or TRBD2 (6 bases each). V dropped 4 bases and J dropped 8 bases, with 22 bases sitting between them. CDR3 size: 16 residues. Germline V gives CDR1 SGHRS, CDR2 YFSETQ. CDR3 sequence: CASSPRVLVGGHEQFF. Written as DNA, the CDR3 is TGCGCCAGCAGCCCCAGGGTCTTGGTGGGGGGCCATGAGCAGTTCTTC.

This clonotype was counted at least ten times. This chain links TRBV5-1 with TRBJ2-3; D ambiguous. There are 14 residues in the CDR3. CDR1 and CDR2 (germline): SGHRS, YFSETQ. V was shortened by 4 bases and J by 3 bases, with 12 bases between the two germline ends. The CDR3 bases are TGCGCCAGCAGCCCCCTCTCGATAACAGATACGCAGTATTTT. Amino acids: CASSPLSITDTQYF.

The chain carries TRBV5-1 and TRBJ1-2; a weak D match, TRBD1 (5 bases). Trimming stripped 0 bases from V and 2 bases from J, with 11 bases between. Germline CDR1 and CDR2: SGHRS and YFSETQ. The CDR3 sequence is 15 residues long. The CDR3 coding sequence is TGCGCCAGCAGCTTGGGGGGCGCCGGGAACTATGGCTACACCTTC. Its protein product is CASSLGGAGNYGYTF.

The table lists this clonotype with a few counts. Here the CDR3 reads CSARDLTSGEPSYNEQFF. The CDR3 bases are TGCAGTGCTAGAGATCTGACTAGCGGGGAACCCTCCTACAATGAGCAGTTCTTC. The chain links TRBV20-1 to TRBJ2-1; 11 bases map to TRBD2. V shed 0 bases and J 0 bases; nucleotides not matched to a gene: 7. The CDR3 consists of 18 residues. Germline V gene sequence: CDR1 DFQATT, CDR2 SNEGSKA (reference sequence).